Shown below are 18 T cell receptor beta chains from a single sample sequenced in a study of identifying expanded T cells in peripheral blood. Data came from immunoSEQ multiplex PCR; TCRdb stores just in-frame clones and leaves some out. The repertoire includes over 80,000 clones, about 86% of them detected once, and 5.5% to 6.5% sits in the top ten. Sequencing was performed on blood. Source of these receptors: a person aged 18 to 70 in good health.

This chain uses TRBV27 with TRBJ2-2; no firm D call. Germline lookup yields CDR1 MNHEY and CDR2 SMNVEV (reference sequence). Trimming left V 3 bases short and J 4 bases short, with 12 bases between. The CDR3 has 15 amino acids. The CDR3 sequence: CASSFGSTTTGELFF. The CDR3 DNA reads TGTGCCAGCAGTTTTGGTAGTACGACCACCGGGGAGCTGTTTTTT.

The DNA for the CDR3 is TGCGCCAGCAGCCAAACCAATCAGGACCAATTAAGCACAGATACGCAGTATTTT. It specifies CASSQTNQDQLSTDTQYF. The V gene is TRBV4-1, the J gene TRBJ2-3; no clear D gene. The V end lost 2 bases, the J end lost 0 bases, and 18 bases lay between the germline ends. CDR1 and CDR2 from the germline V gene are MGHRA and YSYEKL. There are 18 residues in the CDR3.

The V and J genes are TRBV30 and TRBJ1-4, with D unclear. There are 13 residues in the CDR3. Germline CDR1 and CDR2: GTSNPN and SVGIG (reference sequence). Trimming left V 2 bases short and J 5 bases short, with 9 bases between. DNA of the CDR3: TGTGCCTGGAGTACACGGCTGAATGAAAAACTGTTTTTT. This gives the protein CAWSTRLNEKLFF.

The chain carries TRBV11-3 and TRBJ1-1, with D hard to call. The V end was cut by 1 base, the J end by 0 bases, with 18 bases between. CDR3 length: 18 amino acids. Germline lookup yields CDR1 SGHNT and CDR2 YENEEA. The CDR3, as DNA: TGTGCCAGCAGCTTAGTTCTGCAGCCTGCCCTTATGAACACTGAAGCTTTCTTT. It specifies CASSLVLQPALMNTEAFF.

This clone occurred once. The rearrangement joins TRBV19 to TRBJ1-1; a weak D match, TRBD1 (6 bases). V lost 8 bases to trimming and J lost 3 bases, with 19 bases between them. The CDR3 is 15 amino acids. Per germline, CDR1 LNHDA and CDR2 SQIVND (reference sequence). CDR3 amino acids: CASLRGVGVYTEAFF. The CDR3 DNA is TGTGCCAGTCTCAGGGGCGTCGGGGTGTACACTGAAGCTTTCTTT. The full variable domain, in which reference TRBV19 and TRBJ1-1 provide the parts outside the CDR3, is DGGITQSPKYLFRKEGQNVTLSCEQNLNHDAMYWYRQDPGQGLRLIYYSQIVNDFQKGDIAEGYSVSREKKESFPLTVTSAQKNPTAFYLCASLRGVGVYTEAFFGQGTRLTVV.

CDR3 in amino acids: CAWSVSGRGTEAFF. The CDR3 bases are TGTGCCTGGAGTGTGTCGGGGAGGGGGACTGAAGCTTTCTTT. This chain uses TRBV30 with TRBJ1-1; the D gene is possibly TRBD1 (6 bases). The CDR3 totals 14 residues. V was clipped by 0 bases and J by 5 bases, with 13 bases between them. CDR1 and CDR2 from the germline V gene are GTSNPN and SVGIG (reference sequence).

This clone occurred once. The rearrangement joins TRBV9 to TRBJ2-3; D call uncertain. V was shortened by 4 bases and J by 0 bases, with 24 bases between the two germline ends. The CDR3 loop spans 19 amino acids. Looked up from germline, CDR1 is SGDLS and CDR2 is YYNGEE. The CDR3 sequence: CASSHSKSPARSSTDTQYF. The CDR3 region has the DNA TGTGCCAGCAGCCACTCCAAATCCCCGGCTCGTTCTAGCACAGATACGCAGTATTTT.

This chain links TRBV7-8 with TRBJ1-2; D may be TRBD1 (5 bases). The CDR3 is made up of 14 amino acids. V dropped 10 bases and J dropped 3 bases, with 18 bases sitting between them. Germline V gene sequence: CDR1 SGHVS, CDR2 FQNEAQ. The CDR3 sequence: CAILGDSKHYGYTF. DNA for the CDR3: TGTGCCATCCTAGGGGACTCGAAACACTATGGCTACACCTTC.

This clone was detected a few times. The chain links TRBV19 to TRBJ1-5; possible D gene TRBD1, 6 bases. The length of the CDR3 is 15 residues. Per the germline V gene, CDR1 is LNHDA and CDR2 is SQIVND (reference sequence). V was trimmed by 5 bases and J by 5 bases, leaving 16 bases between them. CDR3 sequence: CASSRVWGPDQPQHF. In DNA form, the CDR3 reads TGTGCCAGTAGTCGGGTTTGGGGGCCTGATCAGCCCCAGCATTTT. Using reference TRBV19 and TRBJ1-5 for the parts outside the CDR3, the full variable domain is DGGITQSPKYLFRKEGQNVTLSCEQNLNHDAMYWYRQDPGQGLRLIYYSQIVNDFQKGDIAEGYSVSREKKESFPLTVTSAQKNPTAFYLCASSRVWGPDQPQHFGDGTRLSIL.

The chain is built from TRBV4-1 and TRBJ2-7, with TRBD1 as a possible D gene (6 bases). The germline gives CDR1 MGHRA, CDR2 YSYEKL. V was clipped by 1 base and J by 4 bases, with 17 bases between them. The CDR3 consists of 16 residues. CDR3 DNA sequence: TGCGCCAGCAGCCAAGGGGGGCCCCGCAGAGGGTACGAGCAGTACTTC. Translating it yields CASSQGGPRRGYEQYF.

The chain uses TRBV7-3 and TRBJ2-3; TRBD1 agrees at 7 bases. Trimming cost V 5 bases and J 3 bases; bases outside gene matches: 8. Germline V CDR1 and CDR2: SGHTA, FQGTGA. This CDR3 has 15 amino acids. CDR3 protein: CASSRNRGRTDTQYF. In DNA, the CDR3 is TGTGCCAGCAGCCGGAACAGGGGACGGACAGATACGCAGTATTTT.

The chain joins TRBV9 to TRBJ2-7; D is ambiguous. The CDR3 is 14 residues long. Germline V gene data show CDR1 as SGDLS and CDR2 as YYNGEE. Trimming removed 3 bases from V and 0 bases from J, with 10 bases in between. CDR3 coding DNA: TGTGCCAGCAGCGCTGATCTTAACTCCTACGAGCAGTACTTC. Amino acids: CASSADLNSYEQYF.

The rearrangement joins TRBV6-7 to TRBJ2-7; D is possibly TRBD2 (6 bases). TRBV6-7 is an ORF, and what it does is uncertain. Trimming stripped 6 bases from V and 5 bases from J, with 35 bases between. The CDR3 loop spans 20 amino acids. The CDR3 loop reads CASSQTSSTGSSNHGNEQYF. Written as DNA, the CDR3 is TGTGCCAGCAGCCAGACCTCCTCTACCGGGAGCTCGAATCACGGGAACGAGCAGTACTTC.

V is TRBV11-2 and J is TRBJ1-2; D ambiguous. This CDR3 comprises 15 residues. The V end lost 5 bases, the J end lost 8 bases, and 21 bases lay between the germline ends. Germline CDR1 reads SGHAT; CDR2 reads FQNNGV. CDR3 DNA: TGTGCCAGCAGCAGGAGTGGGAATTACCCCCGAGGCTACACCTTC. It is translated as CASSRSGNYPRGYTF.

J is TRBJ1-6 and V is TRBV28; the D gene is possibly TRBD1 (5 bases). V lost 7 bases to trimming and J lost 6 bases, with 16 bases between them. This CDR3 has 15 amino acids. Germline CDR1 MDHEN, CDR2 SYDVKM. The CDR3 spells CASTPQGSGNSPLHF. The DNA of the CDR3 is TGTGCCAGCACACCCCAGGGCTCCGGTAATTCACCCCTCCACTTT.

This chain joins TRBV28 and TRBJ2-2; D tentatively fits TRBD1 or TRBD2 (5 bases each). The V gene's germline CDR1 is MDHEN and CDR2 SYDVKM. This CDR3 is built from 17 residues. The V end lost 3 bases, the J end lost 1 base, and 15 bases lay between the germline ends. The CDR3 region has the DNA TGTGCCAGCAGTTTGGCTGGGGCGGGCGGGAACACCGGGGAGCTGTTTTTT. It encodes CASSLAGAGGNTGELFF.

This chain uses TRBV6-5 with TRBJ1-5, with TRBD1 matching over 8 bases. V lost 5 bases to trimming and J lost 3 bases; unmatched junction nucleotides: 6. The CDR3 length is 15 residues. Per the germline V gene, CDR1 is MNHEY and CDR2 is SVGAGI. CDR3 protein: CASSRDRSFNQPQHF. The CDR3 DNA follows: TGTGCCAGCAGTCGGGACAGGTCCTTCAATCAGCCCCAGCATTTT.

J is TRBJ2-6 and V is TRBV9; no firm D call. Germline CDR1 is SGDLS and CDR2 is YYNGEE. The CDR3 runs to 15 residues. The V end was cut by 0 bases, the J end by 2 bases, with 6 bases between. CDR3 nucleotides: TGTGCCAGCAGCGTAGGGGCTACTGGGGCCAACGTCCTGACTTTC. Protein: CASSVGATGANVLTF.